This T cell receptor (beta chain) was obtained from a study of CD8 T cells in Susac syndrome. J was trimmed by 5 bases and V by 4 bases; bases with no gene match: 6. This CDR3 is built from 15 residues. About 0.45 to 1 ug RNA was reverse transcribed with random hexamers. Amplification of the TCR beta CDR3 was carried out by immunoSEQ multiplex PCR, which spanned a total of 54 Vbeta and 13 Jbeta segments. TCRdb redid the calling of the immunoSEQ multiplex PCR reads with MiXCR, one entry per CDR3 protein. The table shows about 27,000 distinct CDR3 sequences, with 94% occurring only once. Sequencing of TCR beta was carried out in blood CD8+ and CD4+ T cells.

This receptor was taken from a human donor in good health. The sample was CD8+ T cells from PBMCs. The gene calls are TRBV12-3 or TRBV12-4 and TRBJ1-1; 11 bases agree with TRBD1. The CDR3 DNA reads TGTGCCAGCAGTTACGGGACAGGGGGTTGGACTGAAGCTTTCTTT. This codes for CASSYGTGGWTEAFF.